This T cell receptor beta chain is drawn from a study of cytomegalovirus exposure and HLA in healthy donors. The study, taken as a whole, reports: Indistinguishability led to the exclusion of some V segments, TRBV6-2 and TRBV6-3 included. A later analysis linked 16,951 TCR beta sequences to HLA alleles at 0.05 false discovery rate. Later analysis suggested most CMV-associated TCR beta chains were HLA-restricted.

J gave up 5 bases and V 6 bases, and 11 bases lay outside the gene matches. Germline assignment: CDR1 MNHNY and CDR2 SVGAGI (reference sequence). The CDR3 loop spans 16 amino acids. Researchers ran the PCR with 60 Vbeta and 13 Jbeta primers. Sequencing was performed with immunoSEQ multiplex PCR; in TCRdb, only in-frame clones are kept and a portion is missing. The data contain some 110,000 clones, around 78% of them singletons. Comments on this clone: Antigen specificity is unknown.

The chain uses TRBV6-6 and TRBJ2-1; 9 nucleotides match TRBD2. The receptor was derived from a male donor in good health and CMV-seronegative. The specimen sequenced was PBMCs. CDR3 coding DNA: TGTGCCAGCAGACCTTTATTAGCGGGAGATAACAATGAGCAGTTCTTC. This gives the protein CASRPLLAGDNNEQFF.